This T cell receptor (beta chain) was identified during a study of T cells in Graves' hyperthyroidism and ophthalmopathy. This clonotype has ten or more counts. TCR beta CDR3 regions were amplified from RNA. First-round RT-PCR with HTBI primers amplified the TCR CDR3 region. Via MiXCR, TCRdb re-called the multiplex PCR reads, giving one row per CDR3 protein. This table has 500,000 to 600,000 distinct CDR3 sequences, 46% appearing once. Reasons for excluding patients were uncontrolled infection, other autoimmune disease, pregnancy or lactation. The sequence was obtained from a young woman with Graves' hyperthyroidism. What was sequenced was peripheral blood or thyroid tissue (not recorded which).

The CDR3 spells CASSLGDWAYEQYF. The CDR3 region has the DNA TGTGCCAGCAGCTTAGGGGATTGGGCCTACGAGCAGTACTTC. The gene calls are TRBV7-3 and TRBJ2-7; D remains ambiguous. V gave up 2 bases and J gave up 2 bases, with 10 bases separating them. Germline assignment: CDR1 SGHTA and CDR2 FQGTGA. The CDR3 covers 14 residues.